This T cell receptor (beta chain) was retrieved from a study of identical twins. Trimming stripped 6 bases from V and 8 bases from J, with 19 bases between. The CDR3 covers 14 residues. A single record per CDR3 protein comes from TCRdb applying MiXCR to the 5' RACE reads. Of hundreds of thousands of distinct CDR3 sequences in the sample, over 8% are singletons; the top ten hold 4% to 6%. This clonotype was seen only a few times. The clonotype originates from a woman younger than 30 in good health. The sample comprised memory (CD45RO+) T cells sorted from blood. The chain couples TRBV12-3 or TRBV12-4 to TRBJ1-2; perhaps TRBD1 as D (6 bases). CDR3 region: CASSYSRGPVGYTF. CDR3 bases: TGTGCCAGCAGCTATTCGCGGGGGCCTGTGGGCTACACCTTC.